This T cell receptor (beta chain) was profiled in a study of CD8 T cells in Susac syndrome. Unmatched junction bases numbered 9, after V lost 1 base and J lost 7 bases. This CDR3 comprises 17 residues. TCR beta sequencing was performed on blood CD8+ and CD4+ T cells. An amount of RNA that ranged from roughly 0.45 to 1 ug was reverse transcribed with random hexamers. MiXCR, applied by TCRdb to the immunoSEQ multiplex PCR reads, yields one record per CDR3 protein. The sample contains about 150,000 distinct CDR3 sequences, about 94% of which appear only once. The sequence came from a human donor with multiple sclerosis. Sequencing used CD4+ T cells from PBMCs. V and J are TRBV12-3 or TRBV12-4 and TRBJ1-3, with TRBD1 identical over 11 bases. The DNA of the CDR3 is TGTGCCAGCAGTTTAGGGAGAGGACAGGGGGCACGGAACACCATATATTTT. This translates into CASSLGRGQGARNTIYF.